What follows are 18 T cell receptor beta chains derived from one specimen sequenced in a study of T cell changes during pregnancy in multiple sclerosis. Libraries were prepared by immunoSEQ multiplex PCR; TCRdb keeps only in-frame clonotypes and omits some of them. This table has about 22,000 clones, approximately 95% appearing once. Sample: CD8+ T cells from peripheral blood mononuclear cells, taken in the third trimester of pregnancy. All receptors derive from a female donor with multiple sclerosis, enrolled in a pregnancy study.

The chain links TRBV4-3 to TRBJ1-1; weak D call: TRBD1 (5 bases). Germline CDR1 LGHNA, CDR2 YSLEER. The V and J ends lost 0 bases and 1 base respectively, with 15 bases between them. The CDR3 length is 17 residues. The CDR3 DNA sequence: TGCGCCAGCAGCCAAGATCCCGGGACTCCTCGGAACACTGAAGCTTTCTTT. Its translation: CASSQDPGTPRNTEAFF.

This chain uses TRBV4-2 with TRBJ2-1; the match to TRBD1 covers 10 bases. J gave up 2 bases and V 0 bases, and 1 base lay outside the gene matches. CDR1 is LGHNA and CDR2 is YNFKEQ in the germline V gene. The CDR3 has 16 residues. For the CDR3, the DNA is TGTGCCAGCAGCCAAGAGGGACAGGGGACCTACAATGAGCAGTTCTTC. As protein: CASSQEGQGTYNEQFF.

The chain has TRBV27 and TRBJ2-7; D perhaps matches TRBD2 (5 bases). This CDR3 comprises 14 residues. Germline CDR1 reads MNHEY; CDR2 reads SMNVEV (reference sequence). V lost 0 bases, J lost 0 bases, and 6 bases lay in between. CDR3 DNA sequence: TGTGCCAGCAGTTTATCTGGGAGCTCCTACGAGCAGTACTTC. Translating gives CASSLSGSSYEQYF.

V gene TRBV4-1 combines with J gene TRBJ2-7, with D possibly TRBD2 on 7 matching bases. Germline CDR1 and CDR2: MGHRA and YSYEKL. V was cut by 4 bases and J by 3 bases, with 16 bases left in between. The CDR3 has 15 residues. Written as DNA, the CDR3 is TGCGCCAGCAGCCCTGGGGGAGGGGGGATCTACGAGCAGTACTTC. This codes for CASSPGGGGIYEQYF.

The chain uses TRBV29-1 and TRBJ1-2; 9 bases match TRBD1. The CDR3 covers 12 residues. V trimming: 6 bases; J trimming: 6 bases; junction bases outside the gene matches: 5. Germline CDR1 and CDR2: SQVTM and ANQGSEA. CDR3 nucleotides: TGCAGCGTCGTCGGGACAGGGAATGGCTACACCTTC. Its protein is CSVVGTGNGYTF.

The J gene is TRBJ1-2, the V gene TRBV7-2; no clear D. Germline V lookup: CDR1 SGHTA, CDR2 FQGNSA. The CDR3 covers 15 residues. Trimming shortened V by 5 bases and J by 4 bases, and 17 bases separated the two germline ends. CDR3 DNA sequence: TGTGCCAGCAGCCGCCCCGGGGAGGGTATCTATGGCTACACCTTC. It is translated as CASSRPGEGIYGYTF.

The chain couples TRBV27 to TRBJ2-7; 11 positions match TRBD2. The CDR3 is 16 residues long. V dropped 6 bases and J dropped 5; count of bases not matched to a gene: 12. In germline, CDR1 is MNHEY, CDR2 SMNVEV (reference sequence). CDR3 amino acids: CASSLLSLAGGNEQYF. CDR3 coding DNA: TGTGCCAGCAGCCTATTGTCCCTAGCGGGGGGTAACGAGCAGTACTTC.

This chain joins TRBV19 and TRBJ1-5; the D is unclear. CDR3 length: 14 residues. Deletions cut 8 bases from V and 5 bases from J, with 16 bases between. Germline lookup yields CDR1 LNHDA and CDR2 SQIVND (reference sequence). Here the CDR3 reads CASEQEGWDQPQHF. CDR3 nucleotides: TGTGCCAGTGAGCAGGAGGGATGGGATCAGCCCCAGCATTTT.

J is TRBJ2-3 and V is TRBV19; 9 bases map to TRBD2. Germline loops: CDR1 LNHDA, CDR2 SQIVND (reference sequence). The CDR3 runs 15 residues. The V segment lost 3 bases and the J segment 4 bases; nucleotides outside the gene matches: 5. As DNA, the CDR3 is TGTGCCAGTAGTATTGGGGCTAGCGGGGCAGATACGCAGTATTTT. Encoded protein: CASSIGASGADTQYF.

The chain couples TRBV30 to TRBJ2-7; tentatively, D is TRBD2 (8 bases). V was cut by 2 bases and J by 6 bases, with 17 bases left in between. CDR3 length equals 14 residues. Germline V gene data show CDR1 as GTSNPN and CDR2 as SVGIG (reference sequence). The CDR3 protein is CAWSKGAGGFEQYF. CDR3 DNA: TGTGCCTGGAGTAAGGGGGCGGGAGGTTTCGAGCAGTACTTC.

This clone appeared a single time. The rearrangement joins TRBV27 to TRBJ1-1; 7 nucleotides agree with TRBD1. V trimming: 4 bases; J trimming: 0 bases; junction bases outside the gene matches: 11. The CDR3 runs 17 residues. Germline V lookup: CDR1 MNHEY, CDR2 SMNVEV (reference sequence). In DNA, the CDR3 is TGTGCCAGCAGTTGGGCCGCGGGACAGTCCATGAACACTGAAGCTTTCTTT. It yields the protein CASSWAAGQSMNTEAFF.

CDR3 nucleotides: TGTGCCAGCAGTTTACGTTTTAGCCGGATATTCGAGATAAATGCTGGAAACACCATATATTTT. Encoded protein: CASSLRFSRIFEINAGNTIYF. The chain is built from TRBV28 and TRBJ1-3; D gene ambiguous. Germline values: CDR1 MDHEN, CDR2 SYDVKM. V was shortened by 2 bases and J by 2 bases, with 28 bases between the two germline ends. The CDR3 extends over 21 amino acids.

The CDR3: CASSRRDYQETQYF. The CDR3 DNA reads TGTGCCAGCAGTCGCCGGGACTACCAAGAGACCCAGTACTTC. The chain carries TRBV7-8 and TRBJ2-5, with D tentatively TRBD2 (6 bases). This CDR3 region has 14 residues. CDR1 is SGHVS, CDR2 FQNEAQ, per germline. Trimming stripped 6 bases from V and 0 bases from J, with 11 bases between. The complete variable domain, with remaining parts taken from reference TRBV7-8 and TRBJ2-5, reads GAGVSQSPRYKVAKRGQDVALRCDPISGHVSLFWYQQALGQGPEFLTYFQNEAQLDKSGLPSDRFFAERPEGSVSTLKIQRTQQEDSAVYLCASSRRDYQETQYFGPGTRLLVL.

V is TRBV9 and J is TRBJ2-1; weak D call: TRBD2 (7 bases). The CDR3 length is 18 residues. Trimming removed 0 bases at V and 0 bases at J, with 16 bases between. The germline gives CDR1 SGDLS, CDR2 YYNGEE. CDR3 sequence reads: CASSVEGGGVSSYNEQFF. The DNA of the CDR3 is TGTGCCAGCAGCGTAGAGGGGGGGGGTGTTAGCTCCTACAATGAGCAGTTCTTC.

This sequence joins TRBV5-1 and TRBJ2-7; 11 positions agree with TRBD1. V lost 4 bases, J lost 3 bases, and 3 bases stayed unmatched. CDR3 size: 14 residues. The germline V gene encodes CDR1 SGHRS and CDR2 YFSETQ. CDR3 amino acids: CASSQGQGDYEQYF. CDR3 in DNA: TGCGCCAGCAGCCAGGGACAGGGGGACTACGAGCAGTACTTC.

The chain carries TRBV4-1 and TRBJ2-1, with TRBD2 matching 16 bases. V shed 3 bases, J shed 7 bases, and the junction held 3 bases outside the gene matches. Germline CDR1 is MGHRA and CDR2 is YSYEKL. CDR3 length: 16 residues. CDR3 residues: CASSQGLAGGQNEQFF. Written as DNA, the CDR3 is TGCGCCAGCAGCCAGGGACTAGCGGGGGGGCAGAATGAGCAGTTCTTC.

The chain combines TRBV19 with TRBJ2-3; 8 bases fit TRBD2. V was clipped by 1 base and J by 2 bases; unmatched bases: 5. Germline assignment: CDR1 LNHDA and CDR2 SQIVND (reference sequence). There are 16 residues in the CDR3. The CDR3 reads CASSIAGGGFTDTQYF. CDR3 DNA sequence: TGTGCCAGTAGTATAGCGGGAGGGGGATTCACAGATACGCAGTATTTT.

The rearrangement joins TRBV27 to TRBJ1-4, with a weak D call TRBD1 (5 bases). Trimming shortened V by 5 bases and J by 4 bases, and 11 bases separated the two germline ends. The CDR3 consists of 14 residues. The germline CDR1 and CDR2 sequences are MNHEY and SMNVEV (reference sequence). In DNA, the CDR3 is TGTGCCAGCAGTCAAGACAGCCTTAATGAAAAACTGTTTTTT. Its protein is CASSQDSLNEKLFF.